This T cell receptor (beta chain) was sequenced during a study of blood T cell repertoires in COVID-19 (dated by TCRdb to 2019 to 2021). Describing the broader study: Samples covering the acute and convalescent phases of COVID-19 were provided by collaborators in the United States, Italy and Spain. The material from the prospective study consisted of cDNA or gDNA derived from T cells, B-cell-depleted T cells, or PBMCs. Deeply sampled blood TCRbeta repertoires from subjects exposed to, actively infected with, or recovered from COVID-19 were included in the dataset. The repertoires were released in a freely available public database intended as a resource for research on the immune response to SARS-CoV-2. The samples were drawn from two sources: the first 160 participants of the ongoing ImmuneRACE study, and 950 to 1,500 subjects contributed by 6 global collaborators. The sample metadata nearly always contained a de-identified subject ID, COVID-19 status, age in years and sex. HLA class I and class II types, where available, came from metadata supplied by the sample provider rather than from assay-based typing.

TCRbeta CDR3 regions were amplified from genomic DNA using the immunoSEQ Assay, a bias-controlled multiplex PCR. For the original study's pipeline: The number of nucleated cells in each sample was estimated from the amplification of reference gene primers within the assay. Sequence reads were collapsed and filtered to measure the absolute abundance of every unique TCRbeta CDR3 rearrangement. For each sample, productive Simpson clonality was calculated as the square root of Simpson's diversity index over productive rearrangements. TCRdb took over this immuneACCESS table, retaining in-frame rearrangements with V and J assigned. Such tables are incomplete; in checked studies, under half of the missing clones stem from an unresolved V gene, and the remainder is unexplained. That table is the source of V, J and clone size, and D and trimming were worked out from the DNA. For this sample the table gives under 75,000 clones, of which 81% were detected only once. Roughly 28% of the sample comes from the top ten.

The paper's findings and limits, for the study overall: Clinical and demographic metadata were provided uncurated, with the amount varying by source and participant.

A word on this clone: The clone's antigen remains unknown. Per-base quality was not reported, and no clone a single base away is much larger than it.

V is cut by 2 bases and J by 4 bases, and the space between the germline ends is 18 bases. The CDR3, from cysteine to phenylalanine, totals 17 residues. Of all the DNA, just the CDR3 is kept, 51 bases in frame from base 1. The germline V gene specifies SGHDT as CDR1 and YYEEEE as CDR2. Whole blood was collected in K2EDTA tubes by collaborating institutions according to the institutions' own protocols. For TCRbeta analysis, collaborator samples were shipped as frozen whole blood, as isolated PBMCs, or as DNA extracted from either sample type. Material: peripheral blood. This chain joins TRBV5-6 to TRBJ1-4; the D gene is possibly TRBD1, with 5 bases matching. The sequence was collected from a woman older than 75 with active or convalescent COVID-19. Here the CDR3 is given as CASSFGGSLLLNEKLFF. The DNA reads as follows: TGTGCCAGCAGCTTTGGGGGGTCTCTCCTCCTTAATGAAAAACTGTTTTTT.